This T cell receptor (beta chain) originates from a study of blood T cell repertoires in COVID-19. Study in general: PBMCs, B-cell-depleted T cells, or T cells were the source of the cDNA or gDNA that made up the material.

CDR3 length: 14 residues. CDR1 and CDR2 from the germline V gene are SGHTA and FQGTGA. V lost 5 bases, J lost 7 bases, and 17 bases lay in between. The authors' processing: Nucleated cell counts were estimated from reference gene primer amplification. Clones were sequenced by immunoSEQ multiplex PCR, and TCRdb holds only the in-frame ones, with some missing. The V and J calls and clone size come from that table; D and trimming were worked out from the DNA. The table includes about 96,000 clones, 70% to 85% detected once. This TCR derives from a woman aged 55-75 years with acute or convalescent COVID-19. The sequencing input was peripheral blood. The chain has TRBV7-3 and TRBJ1-2; a possible D gene is TRBD1 (5 bases). The CDR3 sequence: CASSPPCRVSGYTF. CDR3 in DNA: TGTGCCAGCAGCCCGCCTTGCAGGGTAAGTGGCTACACCTTC.